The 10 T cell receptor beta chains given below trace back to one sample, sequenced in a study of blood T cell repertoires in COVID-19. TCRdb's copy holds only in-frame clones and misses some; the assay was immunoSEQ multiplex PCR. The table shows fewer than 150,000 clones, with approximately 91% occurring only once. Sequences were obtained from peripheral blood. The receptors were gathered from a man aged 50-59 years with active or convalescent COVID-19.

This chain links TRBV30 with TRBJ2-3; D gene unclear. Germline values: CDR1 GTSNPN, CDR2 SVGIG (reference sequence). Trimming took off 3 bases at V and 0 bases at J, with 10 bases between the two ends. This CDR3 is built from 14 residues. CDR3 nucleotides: TGTGCCTGGAGCGAGTCCCCTAGCACAGATACGCAGTATTTT. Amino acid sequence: CAWSESPSTDTQYF.

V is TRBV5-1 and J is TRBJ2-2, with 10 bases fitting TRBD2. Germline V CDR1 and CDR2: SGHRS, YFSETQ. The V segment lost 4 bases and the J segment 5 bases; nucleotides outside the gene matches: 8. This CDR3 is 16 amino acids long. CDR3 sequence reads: CASSPTAGGPTGELFF. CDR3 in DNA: TGCGCCAGCAGCCCGACAGCGGGAGGGCCGACCGGGGAGCTGTTTTTT.

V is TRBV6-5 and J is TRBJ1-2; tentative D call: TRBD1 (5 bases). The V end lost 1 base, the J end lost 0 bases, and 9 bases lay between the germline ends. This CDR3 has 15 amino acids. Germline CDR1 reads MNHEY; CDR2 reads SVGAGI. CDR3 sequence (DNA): TGTGCCAGCAGTTACTTCGGGGGTTCTAACTATGGCTACACCTTC. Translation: CASSYFGGSNYGYTF.

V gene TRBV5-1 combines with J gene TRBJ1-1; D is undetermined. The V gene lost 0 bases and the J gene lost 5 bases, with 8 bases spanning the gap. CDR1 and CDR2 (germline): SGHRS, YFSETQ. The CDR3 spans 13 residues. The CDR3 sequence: CASSLGYSTEAFF. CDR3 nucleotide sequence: TGCGCCAGCAGCTTGGGTTACAGTACTGAAGCTTTCTTT.

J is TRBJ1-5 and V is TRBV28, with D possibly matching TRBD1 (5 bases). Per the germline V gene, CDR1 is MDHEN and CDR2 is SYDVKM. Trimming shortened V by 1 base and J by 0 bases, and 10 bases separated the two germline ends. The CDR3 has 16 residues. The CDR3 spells CASSLLGRDSNQPQHF. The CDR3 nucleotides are TGTGCCAGCAGTTTATTAGGCAGGGATAGCAATCAGCCCCAGCATTTT.

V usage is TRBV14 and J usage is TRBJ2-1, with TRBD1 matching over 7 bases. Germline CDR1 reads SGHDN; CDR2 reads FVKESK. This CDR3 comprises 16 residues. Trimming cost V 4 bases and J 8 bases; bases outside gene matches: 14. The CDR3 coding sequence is TGTGCCAGCAGCCCTTGGACAGGTCCATTGGGGGATGAGCAGTTCTTC. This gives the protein CASSPWTGPLGDEQFF.

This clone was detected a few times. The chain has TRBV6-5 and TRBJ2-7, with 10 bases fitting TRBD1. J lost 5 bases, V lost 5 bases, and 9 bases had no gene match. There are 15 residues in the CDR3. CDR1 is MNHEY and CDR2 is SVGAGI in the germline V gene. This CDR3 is CASSRTGTGDHEQYF. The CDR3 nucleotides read TGTGCCAGCAGTCGCACCGGGACAGGGGACCACGAGCAGTACTTC.

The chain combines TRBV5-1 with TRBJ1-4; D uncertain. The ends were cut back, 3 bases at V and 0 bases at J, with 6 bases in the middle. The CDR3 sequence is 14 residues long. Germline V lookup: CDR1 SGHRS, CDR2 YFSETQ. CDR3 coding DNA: TGCGCCAGCAGCTATACAGCAACTAATGAAAAACTGTTTTTT. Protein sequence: CASSYTATNEKLFF. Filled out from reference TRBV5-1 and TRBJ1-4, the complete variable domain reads KAGVTQTPRYLIKTRGQQVTLSCSPISGHRSVSWYQQTPGQGLQFLFEYFSETQRNKGNFPGRFSGRQFSNSRSEMNVSTLELGDSALYLCASSYTATNEKLFFGSGTQLSVL.

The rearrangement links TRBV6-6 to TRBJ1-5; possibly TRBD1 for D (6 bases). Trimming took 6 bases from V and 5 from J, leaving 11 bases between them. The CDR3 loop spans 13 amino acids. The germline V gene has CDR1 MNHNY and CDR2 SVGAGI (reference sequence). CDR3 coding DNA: TGTGCCAGCAGCCGACAGGTCCATCAGCCCCAGCATTTT. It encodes CASSRQVHQPQHF.

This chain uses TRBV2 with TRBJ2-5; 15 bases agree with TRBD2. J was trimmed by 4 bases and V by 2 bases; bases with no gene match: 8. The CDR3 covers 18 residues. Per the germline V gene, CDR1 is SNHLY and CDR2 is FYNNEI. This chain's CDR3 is CASSEIAGLAGGRETQYF. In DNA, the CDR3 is TGTGCCAGCAGTGAAATTGCAGGACTAGCGGGAGGGCGAGAGACCCAGTACTTC. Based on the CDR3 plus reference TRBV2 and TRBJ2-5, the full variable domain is EPEVTQTPSHQVTQMGQEVILRCVPISNHLYFYWYRQILGQKVEFLVSFYNNEISEKSEIFDDQFSVERPDGSNFTLKIRSTKLEDSAMYFCASSEIAGLAGGRETQYFGPGTRLLVL.